Sequencing of this T cell receptor (beta chain) was carried out in a study of shared clonotypes between healthy human individuals. Study-wide background: Donors had three CD4 naive, three CD4 memory, two CD8 naive and one CD8 memory plate apiece.

The table came from immunoSEQ multiplex PCR; TCRdb's copy has only in-frame clones and leaves some out. The table has 550,000 to 750,000 clones, roughly 95% seen once. Study-level results: A limitation of the genetic and exposure-history diversity represented arose from few donors. Rarefaction analysis demonstrated incomplete sorted-subset sequencing notwithstanding large depth.

On this clone: Its target is not known.

Naive-designated CD8 cells lacked CD45RO, were positively enriched for CCR7, and omitted terminally differentiated effector memory CD45RA+ cells. All participating donors were Caucasian adults from Nashville, Tennessee. The CDR3 loop spans 17 amino acids. The V and J ends lost 6 bases and 0 bases respectively, with 21 bases between them. Germline V gene lookup returns CDR1 MRHNA and CDR2 SNTAGT. This chain uses TRBV6-4 with TRBJ2-7; D gene unclear. Input material: naive CD8+ T cells sorted from blood. The receptor was derived from a woman aged 30 to 39 in good health. The CDR3 sequence is CASRCQRPGCHSYEQYF. For the CDR3, the DNA is TGTGCCAGCAGGTGCCAGAGACCAGGATGTCACTCCTACGAGCAGTACTTC.